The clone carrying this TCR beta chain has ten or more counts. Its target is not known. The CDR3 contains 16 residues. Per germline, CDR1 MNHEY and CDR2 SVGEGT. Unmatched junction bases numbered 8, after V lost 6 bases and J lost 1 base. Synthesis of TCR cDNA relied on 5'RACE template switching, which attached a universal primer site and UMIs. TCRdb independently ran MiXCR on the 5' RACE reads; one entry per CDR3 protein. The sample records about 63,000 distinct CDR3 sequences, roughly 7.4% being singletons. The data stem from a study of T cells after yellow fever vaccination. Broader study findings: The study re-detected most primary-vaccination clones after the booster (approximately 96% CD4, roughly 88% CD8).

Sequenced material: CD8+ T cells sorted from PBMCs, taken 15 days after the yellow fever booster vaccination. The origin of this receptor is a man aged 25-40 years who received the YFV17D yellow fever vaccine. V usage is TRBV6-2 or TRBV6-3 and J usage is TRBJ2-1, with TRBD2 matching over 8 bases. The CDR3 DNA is TGTGCCAGCAGCTCCCTAGCGGGCCCATCCTACAATGAGCAGTTCTTC. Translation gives CASSSLAGPSYNEQFF.